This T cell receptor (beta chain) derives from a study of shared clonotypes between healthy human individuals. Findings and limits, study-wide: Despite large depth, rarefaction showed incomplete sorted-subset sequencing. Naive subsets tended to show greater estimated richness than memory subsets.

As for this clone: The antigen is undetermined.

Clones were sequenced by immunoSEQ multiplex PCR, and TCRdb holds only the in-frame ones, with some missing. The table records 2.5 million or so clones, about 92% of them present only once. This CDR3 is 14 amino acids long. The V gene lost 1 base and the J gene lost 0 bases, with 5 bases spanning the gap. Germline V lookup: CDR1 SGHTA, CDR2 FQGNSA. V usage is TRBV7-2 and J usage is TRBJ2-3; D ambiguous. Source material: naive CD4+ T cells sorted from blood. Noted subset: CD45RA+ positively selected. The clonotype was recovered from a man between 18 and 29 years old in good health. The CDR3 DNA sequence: TGTGCCAGCAGCTTAGACGCTAGCACAGATACGCAGTATTTT. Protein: CASSLDASTDTQYF.